This T cell receptor (beta chain) stems from a study of CD8+CD57+ T cells in acquired aplastic anemia (dated by TCRdb to between 2017 and 2018). In the study overall: DNA extracted from sorted CD4+ and CD8+ cells had a mean of roughly 3 ug, with a range of about 0.19 to 27.4 ug. For healthy donor samples, the average read count was about 10.8 million for CD4+ cells and roughly 11 million for CD8+ cells. Beyond this particular receptor, the publication reports: Around 31 CD8+ CDR3 sequences were shared between patients and controls but appeared highly expressed in patients and within their immunodominant clones. Patients and healthy controls showed no significant difference in CD8+ Simpson's diversity (P=0.060).

Genomic DNA served as template for TCR beta VDJ combination and CDR3 sequence profiling. An Illumina HiSeq 2000 was used for TCR repertoire sequencing. As for the authors' bioinformatics: Repertoire assessment relied on Simpson's diversity index, CDR3 size and DJ length profiles, and TRBV/TRBJ rearrangement plots. The immunodominant clone was defined as the most abundant DNA sequence in deep sequencing data. CDR3 amino acid sequences were screened for sharing across subjects and compared with published repertoires and the VDJdb database. Using fastp at Q25 and MiXCR, TCRdb reprocessed the public reads and kept productive beta chains. One record per CDR3 amino acid sequence lists the most common genes and DNA. These V and J calls are TCRdb output, not the study's own analysis. This sample is represented by hundreds of thousands of distinct CDR3 sequences; 65% to 75% of them were singletons. 3% to 5% of the sample is taken by the ten largest.

The CDR3, from cysteine to phenylalanine, totals 12 residues. Left in the record is the CDR3 DNA by itself, 36 bases read in frame from the first base. From a lookup of the germline V gene (reference sequence), CDR1 and CDR2 are LNHDA and SQIVND. V was cut back by 6 bases and J by 10 bases, leaving a gap of 10 bases between them. The study deep-sequenced TCR repertoires of sorted CD4+ and CD8+ blood T cells from severe aplastic anemia patients and healthy subjects. Ficoll-Paque density gradient centrifugation was used to isolate peripheral blood mononuclear cells. Before DNA was extracted, CD4+ and CD8+ T cells were sorted using either FACS or magnetic beads. This clonotype was observed a few times. Its target antigen remains unknown. Base qualities were left out, and no much larger clone turns up one base away.

The sequencing sample was made of sorted CD4+, CD8+, or CD8+CD57+ T cells (not recorded which) from PBMCs. This sequence uses TRBV19 and TRBJ1-6; there is no confident call for the D gene. This TCR was recovered from a human donor in good health, serving as a control. The CDR3 here reads CASSWLESPLHF. The DNA reads as follows: TGTGCCAGTAGCTGGTTGGAATCACCCCTCCACTTT.